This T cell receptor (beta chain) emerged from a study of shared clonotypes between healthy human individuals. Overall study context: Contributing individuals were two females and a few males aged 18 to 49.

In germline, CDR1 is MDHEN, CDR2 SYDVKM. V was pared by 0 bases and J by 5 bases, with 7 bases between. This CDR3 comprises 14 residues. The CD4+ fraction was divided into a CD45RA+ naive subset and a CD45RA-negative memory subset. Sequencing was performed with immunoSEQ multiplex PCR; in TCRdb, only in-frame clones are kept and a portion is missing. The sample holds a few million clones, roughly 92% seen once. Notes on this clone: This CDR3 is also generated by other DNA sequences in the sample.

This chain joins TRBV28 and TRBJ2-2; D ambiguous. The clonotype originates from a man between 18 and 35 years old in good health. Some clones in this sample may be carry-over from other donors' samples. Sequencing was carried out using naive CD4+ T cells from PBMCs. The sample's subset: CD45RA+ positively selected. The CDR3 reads CASSLWAGTGELFF. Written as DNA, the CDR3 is TGTGCCAGCAGTTTATGGGCCGGTACCGGGGAGCTGTTTTTT.